Only a few counts were recorded for the clone carrying this T cell receptor (beta chain). Its antigen is undetermined. As every portion of the isolated RNA was reverse transcribed, the sequencing read expressed TCRB transcripts. Produced via immunoSEQ multiplex PCR; TCRdb's table is partial and in-frame only. The table includes around 150,000 clones, roughly 8% detected once. This CDR3 has 14 amino acids. Unmatched junction bases numbered 6, after V lost 4 bases and J lost 4 bases. The germline V gene encodes CDR1 SGHRS and CDR2 YFSETQ. This sample is drawn from a study of beta chain features in type 1 diabetes. General study points: Among all four CD4+ subsets, Type 1 diabetes patients had TCRB CDR3s that were moderately but significantly shorter.

This clonotype was sampled from a woman aged 18-29 years with type 1 diabetes. J is TRBJ2-7 and V is TRBV5-1; 9 nucleotides line up with TRBD1. Material for sequencing was central memory CD4+ T cells from blood. CDR3 nucleotide sequence: TGCGCCAGCAGCGCGCGGACAGGGGATTACGAGCAGTACTTC. Translating gives CASSARTGDYEQYF.